This T cell receptor beta chain was recovered during a study of OX40 agonist ivuxolimab in advanced cancers. Turning to the overall study: Ivuxolimab was a fully human IgG2 agonistic monoclonal antibody targeting the costimulatory receptor OX40 (CD134). The point of sequencing TCRbeta in the periphery was to test whether ivuxolimab changed TCR sequence diversity and drove clonal T-cell expansion. Patients were allowed to have had prior anti-PD-1, anti-PD-L1 or anti-CTLA-4 therapy, and around 41% of the dose-escalation patients had previously received checkpoint inhibitors. Intravenous ivuxolimab was administered to patients every 2 weeks at six dose levels: 0.01, 0.1, 0.3, 1.5, 3 and 10 mg/kg. In the dose-escalation cohort, 65% to 90% of patients were male, and the mean age was approximately 64 years, with a range of roughly 20 to 79. The paper describes the monotherapy dose-escalation part (N = 52 patients) of the phase I trial of ivuxolimab. Three dose-escalation patients achieved partial responses, one with hepatocellular carcinoma and two with cutaneous melanoma. Among the 52 dose-escalation patients, some 20 had hepatocellular carcinoma, around 15 melanoma, 9 renal cell carcinoma and 9 head and neck cancer. General study outcomes and caveats: Antigen specificity was not determined for the clonally expanded peripheral T cells. After ivuxolimab, expanded clones were on average more numerous among CD8+ T cells than among CD4+ T cells. Low levels of normalized T-cell clonal expansion were also seen in some nonresponding patients. In partial responders in the 0.1-3.0 mg/kg groups, normalized peripheral clonal expansion was found to be among the lowest, especially among CD8+ T cells. At doses of 0.1 to 3.0 mg/kg, clonal expansion of both CD4+ and CD8+ T cells in blood was seen between baseline and week 6.

Genomic DNA was isolated from the sorted cells so that the TCRbeta CDR3 region could be sequenced. The immunoSEQ Assay was used for sequencing of TCRbeta CDR3 regions. TCRdb limited this immuneACCESS table to in-frame rearrangements with V and J called. A share of clones is missing; checked studies link under half to unresolved V genes, and the rest is unexplained. Recorded for this sample are around 86,000 clones; about 88% of them occurred a single time. The leading ten clones occupy approximately 0.38% of the sample. Looking up the germline V gene yields CDR1 MGHDK and CDR2 SYGVNS. At the junction V is shortened by 5 bases and J by 6 bases, with 28 bases in between. From the cysteine up to the phenylalanine, the CDR3 has a length of 18 residues. CDR3 DNA only is kept here, 54 bases in frame from base 1. Concerning this clone itself: The antigen it binds to is not known. One base away there is no much larger clone; base qualities are not given.

Patients with a history of autoimmune disease or receiving systemic immunosuppression were excluded from the trial. Peripheral blood for TCR sequencing was collected from all dose cohorts at baseline, on cycle 4 day 1, and on cycle 7 day 1. The samples were taken from a phase I, first-in-human, multicenter, open-label dose-escalation trial of ivuxolimab. Adults with locally advanced or metastatic melanoma, renal cell, hepatocellular, or head and neck squamous cell carcinoma were enrolled in the trial. Before TCR sequencing, CD4+ T cells and CD8+ T cells from peripheral blood were sorted into separate populations.

The material was CD4+ or CD8+ T cells sorted from blood, obtained in a trial of the OX40 agonist ivuxolimab. The V gene is TRBV25-1 and the J gene is TRBJ1-2; possibly the D gene is TRBD1, per 5 matching bases. This receptor was taken from an adult with an advanced solid tumor such as melanoma, head and neck, liver or kidney cancer. CDR3 loop: CASSSSTGLSFGWNGYTF. The nucleotide sequence reads as follows: TGTGCCAGCAGTTCTAGTACGGGACTCAGCTTTGGTTGGAATGGCTACACCTTC.